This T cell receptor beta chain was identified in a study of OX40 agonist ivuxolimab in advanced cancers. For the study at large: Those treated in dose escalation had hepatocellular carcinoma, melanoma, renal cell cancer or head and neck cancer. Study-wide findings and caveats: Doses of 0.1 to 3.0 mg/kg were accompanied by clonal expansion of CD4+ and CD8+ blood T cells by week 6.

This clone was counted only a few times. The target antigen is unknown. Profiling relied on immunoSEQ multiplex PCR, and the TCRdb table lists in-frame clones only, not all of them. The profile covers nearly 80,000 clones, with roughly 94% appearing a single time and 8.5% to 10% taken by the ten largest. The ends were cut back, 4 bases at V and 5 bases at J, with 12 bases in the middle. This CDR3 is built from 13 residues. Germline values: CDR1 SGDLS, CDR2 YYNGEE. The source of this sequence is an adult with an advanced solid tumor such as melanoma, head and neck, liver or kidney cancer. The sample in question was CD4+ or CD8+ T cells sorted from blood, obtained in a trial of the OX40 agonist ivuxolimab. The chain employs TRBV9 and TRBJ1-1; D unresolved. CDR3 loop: CASSPDVGTEAFF. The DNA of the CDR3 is TGTGCCAGCAGCCCCGACGTAGGGACTGAAGCTTTCTTT. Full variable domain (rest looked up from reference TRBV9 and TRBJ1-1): DSGVTQTPKHLITATGQRVTLRCSPRSGDLSVYWYQQSLDQGLQFLIQYYNGEERAKGNILERFSAQQFPDLHSELNLSSLELGDSALYFCASSPDVGTEAFFGQGTRLTVV.